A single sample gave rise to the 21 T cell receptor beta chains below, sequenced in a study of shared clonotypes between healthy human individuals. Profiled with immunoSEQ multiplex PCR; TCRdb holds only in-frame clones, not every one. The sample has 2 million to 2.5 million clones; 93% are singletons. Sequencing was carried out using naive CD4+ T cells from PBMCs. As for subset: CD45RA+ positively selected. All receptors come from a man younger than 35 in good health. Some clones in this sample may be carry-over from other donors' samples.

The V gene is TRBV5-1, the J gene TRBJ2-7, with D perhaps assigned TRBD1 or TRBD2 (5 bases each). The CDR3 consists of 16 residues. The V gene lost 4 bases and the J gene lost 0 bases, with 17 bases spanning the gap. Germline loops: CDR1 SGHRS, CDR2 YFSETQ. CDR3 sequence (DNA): TGCGCCAGCAGCCCGGACACGAGCGGTAGCTCCTACGAGCAGTACTTC. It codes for CASSPDTSGSSYEQYF.

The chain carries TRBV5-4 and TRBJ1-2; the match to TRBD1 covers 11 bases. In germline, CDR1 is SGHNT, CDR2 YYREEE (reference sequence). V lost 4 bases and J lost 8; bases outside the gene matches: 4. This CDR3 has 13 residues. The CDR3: CASSPGQGAGYTF. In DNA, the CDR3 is TGTGCCAGCAGCCCAGGACAGGGGGCGGGCTACACCTTC.

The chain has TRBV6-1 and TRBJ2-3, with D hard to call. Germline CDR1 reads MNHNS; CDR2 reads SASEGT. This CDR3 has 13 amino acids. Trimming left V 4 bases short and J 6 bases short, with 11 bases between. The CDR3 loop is CASSGTLMDTQYF. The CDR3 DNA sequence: TGTGCCAGCAGTGGAACCCTAATGGATACGCAGTATTTT.

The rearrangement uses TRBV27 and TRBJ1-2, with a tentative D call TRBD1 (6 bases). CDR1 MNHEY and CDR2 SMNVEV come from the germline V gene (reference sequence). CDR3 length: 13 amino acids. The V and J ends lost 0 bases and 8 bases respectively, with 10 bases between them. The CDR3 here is CASSLSSGVGYTF. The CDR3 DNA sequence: TGTGCCAGCAGTTTATCTTCAGGGGTAGGCTACACCTTC.

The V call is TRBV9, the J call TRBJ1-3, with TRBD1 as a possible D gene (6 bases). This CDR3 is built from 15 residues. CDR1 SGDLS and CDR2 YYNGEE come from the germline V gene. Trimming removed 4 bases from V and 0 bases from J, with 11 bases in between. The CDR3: CASSWGQSSGNTIYF. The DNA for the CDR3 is TGTGCCAGCAGCTGGGGACAAAGCTCTGGAAACACCATATATTTT.

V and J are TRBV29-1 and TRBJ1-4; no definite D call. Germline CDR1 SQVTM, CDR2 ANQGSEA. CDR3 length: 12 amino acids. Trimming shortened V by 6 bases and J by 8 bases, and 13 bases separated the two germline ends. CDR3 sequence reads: CSVGDDGEKLFF. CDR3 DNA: TGCAGCGTAGGAGATGACGGGGAAAAACTGTTTTTT.

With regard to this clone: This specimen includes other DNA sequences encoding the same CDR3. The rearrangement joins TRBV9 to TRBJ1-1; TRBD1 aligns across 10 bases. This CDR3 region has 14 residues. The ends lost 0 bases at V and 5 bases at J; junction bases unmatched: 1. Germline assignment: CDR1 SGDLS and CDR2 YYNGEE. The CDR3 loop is CASSVGTGGTEAFF. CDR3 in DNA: TGTGCCAGCAGCGTAGGGACAGGGGGGACTGAAGCTTTCTTT.

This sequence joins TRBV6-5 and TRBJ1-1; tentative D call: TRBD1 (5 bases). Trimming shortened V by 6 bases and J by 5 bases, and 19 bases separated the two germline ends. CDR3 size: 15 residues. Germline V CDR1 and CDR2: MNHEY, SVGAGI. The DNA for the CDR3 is TGTGCCAGCAGCAAACCAGACCCTGGGGGAACTGAAGCTTTCTTT. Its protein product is CASSKPDPGGTEAFF.

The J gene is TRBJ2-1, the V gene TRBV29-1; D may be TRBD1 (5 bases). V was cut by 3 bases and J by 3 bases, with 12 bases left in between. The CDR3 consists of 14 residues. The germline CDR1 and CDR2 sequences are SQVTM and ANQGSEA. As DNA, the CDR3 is TGCAGCGTTGAGAAGGGGCCGGTCTACAATGAGCAGTTCTTC. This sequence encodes CSVEKGPVYNEQFF.

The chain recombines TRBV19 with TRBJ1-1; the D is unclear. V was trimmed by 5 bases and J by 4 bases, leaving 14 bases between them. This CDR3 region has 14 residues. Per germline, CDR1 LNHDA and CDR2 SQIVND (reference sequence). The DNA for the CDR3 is TGTGCCAGTAGTGCTCCCCGGGAGGGCACTGAAGCTTTCTTT. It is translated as CASSAPREGTEAFF.

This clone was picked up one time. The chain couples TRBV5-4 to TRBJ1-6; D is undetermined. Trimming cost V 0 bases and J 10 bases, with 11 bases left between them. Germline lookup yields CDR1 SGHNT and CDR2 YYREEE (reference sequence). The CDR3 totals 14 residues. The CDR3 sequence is CASSLDPPGSPLHF. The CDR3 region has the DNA TGTGCCAGCAGCTTGGACCCTCCGGGGTCACCCCTCCACTTT.

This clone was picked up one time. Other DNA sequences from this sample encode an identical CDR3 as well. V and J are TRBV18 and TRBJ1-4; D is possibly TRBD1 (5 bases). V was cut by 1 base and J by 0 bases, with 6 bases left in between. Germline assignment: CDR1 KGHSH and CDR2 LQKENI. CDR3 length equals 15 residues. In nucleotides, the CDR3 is TGTGCCAGCTCACCACAACAGGCAACTAATGAAAAACTGTTTTTT. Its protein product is CASSPQQATNEKLFF.

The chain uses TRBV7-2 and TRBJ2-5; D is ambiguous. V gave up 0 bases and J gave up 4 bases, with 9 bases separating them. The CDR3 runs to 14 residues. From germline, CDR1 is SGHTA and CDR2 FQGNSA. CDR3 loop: CASSLAVGAETQYF. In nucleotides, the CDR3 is TGTGCCAGCAGCTTAGCGGTCGGTGCAGAGACCCAGTACTTC.

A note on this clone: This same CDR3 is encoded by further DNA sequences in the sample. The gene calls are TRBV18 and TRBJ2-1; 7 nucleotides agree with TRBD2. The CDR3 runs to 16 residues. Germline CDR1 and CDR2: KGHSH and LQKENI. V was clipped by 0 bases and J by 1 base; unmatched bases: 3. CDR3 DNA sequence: TGTGCCAGCTCACCACCGGGGGGAGGGTCCTACAATGAGCAGTTCTTC. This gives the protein CASSPPGGGSYNEQFF.

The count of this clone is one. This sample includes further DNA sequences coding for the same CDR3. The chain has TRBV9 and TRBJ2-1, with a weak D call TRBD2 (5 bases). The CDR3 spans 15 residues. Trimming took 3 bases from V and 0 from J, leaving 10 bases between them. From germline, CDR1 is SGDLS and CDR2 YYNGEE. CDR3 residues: CASSARGSSYNEQFF. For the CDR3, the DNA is TGTGCCAGCAGCGCCCGGGGAAGCTCCTACAATGAGCAGTTCTTC.

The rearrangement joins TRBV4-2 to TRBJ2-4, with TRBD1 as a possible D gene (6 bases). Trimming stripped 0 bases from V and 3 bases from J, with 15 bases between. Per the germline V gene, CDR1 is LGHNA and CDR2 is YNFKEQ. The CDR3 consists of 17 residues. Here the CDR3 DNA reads TGTGCCAGCAGCCAAGATGGGTTACAGGGTGGCAAAAACATTCAGTACTTC. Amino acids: CASSQDGLQGGKNIQYF.

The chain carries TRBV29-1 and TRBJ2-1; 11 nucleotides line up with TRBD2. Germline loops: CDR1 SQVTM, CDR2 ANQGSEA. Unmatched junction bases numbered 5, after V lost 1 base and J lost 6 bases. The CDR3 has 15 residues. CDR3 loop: CSVEVTSGTRNEQFF. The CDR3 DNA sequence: TGCAGCGTTGAAGTGACTAGCGGGACGCGCAATGAGCAGTTCTTC.

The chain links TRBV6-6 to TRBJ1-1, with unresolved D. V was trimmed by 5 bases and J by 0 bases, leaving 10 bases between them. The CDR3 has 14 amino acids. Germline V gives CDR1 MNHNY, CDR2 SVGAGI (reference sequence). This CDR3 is CASSPPIMNTEAFF. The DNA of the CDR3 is TGTGCCAGCAGTCCGCCTATTATGAACACTGAAGCTTTCTTT.

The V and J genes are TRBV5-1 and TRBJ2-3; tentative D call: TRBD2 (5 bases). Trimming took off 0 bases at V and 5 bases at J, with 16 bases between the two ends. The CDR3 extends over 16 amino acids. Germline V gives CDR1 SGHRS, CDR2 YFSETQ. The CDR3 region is CASSLVGLTLGDTQYF. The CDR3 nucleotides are TGCGCCAGCAGCTTGGTTGGACTCACCTTGGGAGATACGCAGTATTTT.

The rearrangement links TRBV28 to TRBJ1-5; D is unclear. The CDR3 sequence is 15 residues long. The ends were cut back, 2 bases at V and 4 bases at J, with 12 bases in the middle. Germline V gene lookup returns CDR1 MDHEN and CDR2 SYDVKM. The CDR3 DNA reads TGTGCCAGCAGTTTACGCAGCGGTGGAAATCAGCCCCAGCATTTT. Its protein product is CASSLRSGGNQPQHF.

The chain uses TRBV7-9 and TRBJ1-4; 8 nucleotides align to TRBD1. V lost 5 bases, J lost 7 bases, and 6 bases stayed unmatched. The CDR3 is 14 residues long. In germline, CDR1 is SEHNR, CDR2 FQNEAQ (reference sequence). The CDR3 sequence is CASSQDRETEKLFF. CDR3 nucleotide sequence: TGTGCCAGCAGCCAGGACAGGGAGACTGAAAAACTGTTTTTT. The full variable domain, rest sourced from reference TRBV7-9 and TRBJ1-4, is DTGVSQNPRHKITKRGQNVTFRCDPISEHNRLYWYRQTLGQGPEFLTYFQNEAQLEKSRLLSDRFSAERPKGSFSTLEIQRTEQGDSAMYLCASSQDRETEKLFFGSGTQLSVL.